This T cell receptor (beta chain) was sequenced in a study of CXCR3-negative and CXCR3-positive naive CD8 T cells. On the study more broadly: Sequencing yielded about 150 million TRB reads, roughly 1.5 +/- 0.3 million per library.

CDR1 and CDR2 from the germline V gene are MNHEY and SMNVEV (reference sequence). CDR3 length equals 14 residues. Study-level points and caveats: Hydrophobicity was higher for TRB CDR3s found in CXCR3-positive naive cells than in CXCR3-negative naive cells. TRBV-TRBJ usage was similar across naive CXCR3 subsets but distinct in memory cells. Between one naive subset and the other, surface CD5 was comparable, and TCR strength was inferred from TRB CDR3 properties.

Notes on this clonotype: Antigen: not known.

Triplicate 300,000-cell sorts were made of each CD8+ T cell subset. Via 5' RACE with UMI labels, TRB cDNA libraries were prepared. TCRdb reprocessed the 5' RACE reads and keeps a single row for each CDR3 protein, giving no DNA. Its table lists 84,000 or so distinct CDR3 sequences. This TCR derives from a human donor in good health. Some clones in this sample may be carry-over from other donors' samples. Sequencing input: naive CXCR3+ CD8+ T cells from blood. As for subset: CD45RO-CCR7+CD27+CD95- naive CD8+ T cells expressing CXCR3 (TNR3+). The chain employs TRBV27 and TRBJ2-7; as DNA is missing, the TRBD1 call by TCRdb cannot be tested. The CDR3 loop is CASSLRGVSYEQYF.